Following are 5 T cell receptor beta chains from one sample sequenced in a study of cytomegalovirus exposure and HLA in healthy donors. The PCR was carried out with 60 Vbeta primers and 13 Jbeta primers. Assay used: immunoSEQ multiplex PCR; TCRdb lists only in-frame clones, some missing. This sample yields some 93,000 clones, of which roughly a tenth are seen a single time; roughly 4.7% belongs to the top ten. The specimen sequenced was PBMCs. These TCRs come from a man aged 50-60 years in good health and CMV-seropositive.

This chain links TRBV7-3 with TRBJ2-3, with D possibly TRBD1 on 6 matching bases. Germline CDR1 SGHTA, CDR2 FQGTGA. The CDR3 extends over 15 amino acids. Trimming cost V 2 bases and J 3 bases, with 12 bases left between them. CDR3 in amino acids: CASSLSRGLTDTQYF. CDR3 in DNA: TGTGCCAGCAGCTTATCCAGGGGTTTGACAGATACGCAGTATTTT.

This chain joins TRBV9 and TRBJ2-1, with TRBD1 identical over 8 bases. J was trimmed by 7 bases and V by 0 bases; bases with no gene match: 6. The germline CDR1 and CDR2 sequences are SGDLS and YYNGEE. The CDR3 is 15 residues long. CDR3 DNA sequence: TGTGCCAGCAGCGTAGGGCAGAGACAGGGGAATGAGCAGTTCTTC. It codes for CASSVGQRQGNEQFF.

V and J are TRBV28 and TRBJ2-6, with D possibly being TRBD1 (5 bases). CDR1 is MDHEN and CDR2 is SYDVKM in the germline V gene. This CDR3 contains 17 residues. Trimming removed 4 bases from V and 0 bases from J, with 13 bases in between. Here the CDR3 DNA reads TGTGCCAGCAGTTCCACAGGAGATCCCTCTGGGGCCAACGTCCTGACTTTC. Protein: CASSSTGDPSGANVLTF.

The chain uses TRBV5-6 and TRBJ1-2, with 8 bases aligning to TRBD1. V lost 3 bases, J lost 5 bases, and 6 bases stayed unmatched. CDR1 and CDR2 from the germline V gene are SGHDT and YYEEEE. This CDR3 region has 14 residues. As DNA, the CDR3 is TGTGCCAGCAGCTGGATCGACAGGGGATATGGCTACACCTTC. It translates to CASSWIDRGYGYTF.

V gene TRBV6-6 combines with J gene TRBJ2-1, with 12 nucleotides matching TRBD2. Trimming cost V 4 bases and J 2 bases; bases outside gene matches: 0. CDR1 and CDR2 from the germline V gene are MNHNY and SVGAGI (reference sequence). The CDR3 is 15 residues long. CDR3 sequence: CASSWTSGTYNEQFF. Here the CDR3 DNA reads TGTGCCAGCAGTTGGACTAGCGGGACCTACAATGAGCAGTTCTTC.